This T cell receptor beta chain was captured in a study of blood T cell repertoires in COVID-19. Study in general: The United States, Italy and Spain were the sources of the acute and convalescent COVID-19 samples. PBMCs, B-cell-depleted T cells, or T cells provided the cDNA or gDNA that made up the material.

Measured with immunoSEQ multiplex PCR; TCRdb has only the in-frame clones, and not every one. The repertoire holds 50,000 or so clones, with approximately 83% as singletons. A Seattle source enrolled patients during active infection and followed them longitudinally. V lost 4 bases and J lost 0, with 14 bases in between. Per germline, CDR1 SGHNT and CDR2 YYREEE (reference sequence). The length of the CDR3 is 15 residues. This clonotype was sampled from a man older than 75 with COVID-19, enrolled during active disease. The sequenced sample was peripheral blood. This chain uses TRBV5-4 with TRBJ2-7; TRBD2 might be the D (7 bases). The CDR3 loop reads CASSPGGGLSYEQYF. Here the CDR3 DNA reads TGTGCCAGCAGCCCGGGCGGGGGCCTCTCCTACGAGCAGTACTTC.